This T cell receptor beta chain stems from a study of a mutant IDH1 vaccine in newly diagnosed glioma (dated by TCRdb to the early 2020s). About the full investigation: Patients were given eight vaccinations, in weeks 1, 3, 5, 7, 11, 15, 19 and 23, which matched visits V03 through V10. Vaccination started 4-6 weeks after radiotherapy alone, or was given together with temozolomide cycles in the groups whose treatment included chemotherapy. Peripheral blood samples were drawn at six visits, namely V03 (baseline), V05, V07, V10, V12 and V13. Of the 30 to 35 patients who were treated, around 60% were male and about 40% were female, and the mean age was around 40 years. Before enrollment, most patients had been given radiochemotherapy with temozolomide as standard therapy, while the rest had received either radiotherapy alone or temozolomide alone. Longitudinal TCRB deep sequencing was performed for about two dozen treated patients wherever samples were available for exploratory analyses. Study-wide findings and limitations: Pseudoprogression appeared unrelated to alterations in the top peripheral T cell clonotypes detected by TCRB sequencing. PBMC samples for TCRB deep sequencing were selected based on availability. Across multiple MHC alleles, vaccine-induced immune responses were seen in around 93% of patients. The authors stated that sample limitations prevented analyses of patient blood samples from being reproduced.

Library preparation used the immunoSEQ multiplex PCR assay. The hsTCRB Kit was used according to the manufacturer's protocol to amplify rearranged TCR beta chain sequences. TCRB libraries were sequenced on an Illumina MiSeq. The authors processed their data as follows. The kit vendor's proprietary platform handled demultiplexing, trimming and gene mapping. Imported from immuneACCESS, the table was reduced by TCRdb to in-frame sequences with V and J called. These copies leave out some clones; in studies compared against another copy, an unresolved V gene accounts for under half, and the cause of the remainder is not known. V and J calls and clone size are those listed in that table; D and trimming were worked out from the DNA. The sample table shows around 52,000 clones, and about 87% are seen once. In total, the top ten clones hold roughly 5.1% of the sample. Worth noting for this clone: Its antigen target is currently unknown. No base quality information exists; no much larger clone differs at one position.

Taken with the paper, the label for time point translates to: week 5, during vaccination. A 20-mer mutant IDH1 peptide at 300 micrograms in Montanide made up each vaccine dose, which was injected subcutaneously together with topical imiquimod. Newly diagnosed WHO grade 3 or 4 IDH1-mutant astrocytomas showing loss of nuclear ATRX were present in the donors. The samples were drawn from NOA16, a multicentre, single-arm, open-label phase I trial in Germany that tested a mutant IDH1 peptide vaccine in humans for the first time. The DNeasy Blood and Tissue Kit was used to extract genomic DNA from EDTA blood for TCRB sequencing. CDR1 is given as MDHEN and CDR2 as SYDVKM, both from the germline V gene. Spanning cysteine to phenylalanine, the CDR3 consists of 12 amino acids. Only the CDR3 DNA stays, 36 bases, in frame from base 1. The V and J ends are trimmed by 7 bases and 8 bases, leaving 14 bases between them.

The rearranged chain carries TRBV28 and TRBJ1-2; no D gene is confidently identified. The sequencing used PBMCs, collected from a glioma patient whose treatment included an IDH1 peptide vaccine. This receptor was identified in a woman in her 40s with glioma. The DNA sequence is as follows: TGTGCCAGCAACAAACAAGGGTTCGGCTACACCTTC. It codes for CASNKQGFGYTF.